This T cell receptor beta chain originates from a study of T cells in Graves' hyperthyroidism and ophthalmopathy. Study-wide context: It was at initial diagnosis, before any treatment, that peripheral blood was collected.

Pregnant or lactating patients were excluded, as were those with uncontrolled infection or other autoimmune disease. RNA transcripts provided the source from which TCR beta CDR3 regions were amplified. The TCR CDR3 was amplified in a first-round RT-PCR using the HTBI primer set. In TCRdb, the multiplex PCR reads were re-called with MiXCR into one record per CDR3 protein. Of 560,000 or so distinct CDR3 sequences in the sample, around 20% were seen once. The CDR3 sequence is 15 residues long. V dropped 6 bases and J dropped 0 bases, with 18 bases sitting between them. In germline, CDR1 is SQVTM, CDR2 ANQGSEA. This clonotype was counted many times.

Sequencing was performed on blood. The clonotype originates from a man in his forties with Graves' ophthalmopathy. The chain uses TRBV29-1 and TRBJ2-7; D unresolved. CDR3 sequence: CSVRGAFSSSYEQYF. The CDR3, as DNA: TGCAGCGTCCGAGGAGCGTTCTCAAGCTCCTACGAGCAGTACTTC.